The following is a TCR beta chain sequence with its context. This specimen belongs to a study of blood T cells in healthy people across ages. The individuals who served as donors were healthy Caucasians living in Russia, aged about 6 to 100. The sample, 7.5 to 10 milliliters of peripheral blood, was drawn from each donor. The CDR3 loop spans 14 amino acids. With V trimmed by 1 base and J by 5 bases, 4 bases remained unmatched. Germline V lookup: CDR1 LGHNA, CDR2 YSLEER. PCR was performed a second time for about 6 to 12 cycles using a sample-barcoded 5' primer and a J-beta primer mix. TCRdb reprocessed the 5' RACE reads with MiXCR, giving one entry per CDR3 protein. Here the sample spans 600,000 to 1,000,000 distinct CDR3 sequences, around 25% being singletons. These data were likewise used in another study, on T cells of mothers and their children. That paper adds: Three healthy Caucasian mothers gave samples, and so did their six children. Persistent microchimeric T cell clones were not found at ~100 per million sensitivity.

This rearrangement joins TRBV4-3 to TRBJ1-1; 7 nucleotides align to TRBD1. The specimen sequenced was blood. The clonotype was recovered from a boy between 10 and 17 years old in good health. The CDR3 nucleotides are TGCGCCAGCAGCCAAGTCCACAGGGGAACTGAAGCTTTCTTT. Its translation is CASSQVHRGTEAFF.